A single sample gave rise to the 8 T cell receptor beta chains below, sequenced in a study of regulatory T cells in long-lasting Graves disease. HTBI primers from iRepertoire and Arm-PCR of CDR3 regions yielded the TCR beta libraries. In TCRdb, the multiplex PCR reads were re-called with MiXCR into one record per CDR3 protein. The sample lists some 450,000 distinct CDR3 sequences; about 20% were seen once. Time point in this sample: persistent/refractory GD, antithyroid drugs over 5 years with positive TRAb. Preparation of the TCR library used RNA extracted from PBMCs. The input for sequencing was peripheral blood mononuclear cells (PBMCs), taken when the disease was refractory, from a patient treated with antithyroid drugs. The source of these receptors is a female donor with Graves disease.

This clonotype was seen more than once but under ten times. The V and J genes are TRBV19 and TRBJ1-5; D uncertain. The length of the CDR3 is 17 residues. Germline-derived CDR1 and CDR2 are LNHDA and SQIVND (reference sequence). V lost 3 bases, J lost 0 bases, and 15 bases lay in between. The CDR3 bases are TGTGCCAGTAGTATGGGCGGCAGGAGCTATAGCAATCAGCCCCAGCATTTT. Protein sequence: CASSMGGRSYSNQPQHF.

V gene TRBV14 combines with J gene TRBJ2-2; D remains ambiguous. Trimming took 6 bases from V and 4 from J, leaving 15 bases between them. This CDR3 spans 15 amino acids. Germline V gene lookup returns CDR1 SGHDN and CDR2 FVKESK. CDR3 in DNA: TGTGCCAGCAGTCCCCGCGTCTTCTCCACCGGGGAGCTGTTTTTT. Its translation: CASSPRVFSTGELFF.

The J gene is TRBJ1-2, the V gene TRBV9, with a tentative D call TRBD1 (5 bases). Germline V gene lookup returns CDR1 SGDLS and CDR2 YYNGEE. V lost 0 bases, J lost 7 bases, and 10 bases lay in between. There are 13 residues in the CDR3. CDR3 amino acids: CASSVVEGTGYTF. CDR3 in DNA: TGTGCCAGCAGCGTAGTAGAAGGGACTGGCTACACCTTC.

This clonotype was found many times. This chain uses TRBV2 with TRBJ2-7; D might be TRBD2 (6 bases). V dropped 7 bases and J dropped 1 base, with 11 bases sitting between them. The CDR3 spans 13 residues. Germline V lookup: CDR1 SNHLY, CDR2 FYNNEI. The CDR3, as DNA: TGTGCCAGCATCGGGGGATCGTCCTACGAGCAGTACTTC. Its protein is CASIGGSSYEQYF.

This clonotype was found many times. CDR3 protein: CASSFVLKKDRGNTEAFF. The CDR3 bases are TGTGCCAGCAGCTTTGTCCTTAAGAAGGACAGGGGGAACACTGAAGCTTTCTTT. J is TRBJ1-1 and V is TRBV11-1; 9 bases fit TRBD1. Per germline, CDR1 SGHAT and CDR2 FQDESV (reference sequence). The CDR3 loop spans 18 amino acids. Trimming at V came to 3 bases and at J to 1 base, leaving 12 bases not matched to a gene.

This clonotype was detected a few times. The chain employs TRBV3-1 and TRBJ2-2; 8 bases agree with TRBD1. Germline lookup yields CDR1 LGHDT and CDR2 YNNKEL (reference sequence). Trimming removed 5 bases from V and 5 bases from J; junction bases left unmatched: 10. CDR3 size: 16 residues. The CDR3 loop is CASSTRTGKGTGELFF. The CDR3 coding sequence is TGTGCCAGCAGCACGCGGACAGGGAAAGGGACCGGGGAGCTGTTTTTT.

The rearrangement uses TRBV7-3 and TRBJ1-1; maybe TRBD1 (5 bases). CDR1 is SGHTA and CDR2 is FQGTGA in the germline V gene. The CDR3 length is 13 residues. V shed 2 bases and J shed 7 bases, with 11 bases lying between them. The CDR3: CASSLDRGGEAFF. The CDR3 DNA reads TGTGCCAGCAGCTTAGACAGAGGTGGTGAAGCTTTCTTT.

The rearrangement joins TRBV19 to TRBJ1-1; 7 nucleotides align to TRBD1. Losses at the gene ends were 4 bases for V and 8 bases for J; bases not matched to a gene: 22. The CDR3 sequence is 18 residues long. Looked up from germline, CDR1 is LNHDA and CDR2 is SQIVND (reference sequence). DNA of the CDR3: TGTGCCAGTAGTACAGGGGGAAAGGCGAACACCGGGAGAGGGGAAGCTTTCTTT. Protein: CASSTGGKANTGRGEAFF. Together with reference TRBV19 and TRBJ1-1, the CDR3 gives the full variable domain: DGGITQSPKYLFRKEGQNVTLSCEQNLNHDAMYWYRQDPGQGLRLIYYSQIVNDFQKGDIAEGYSVSREKKESFPLTVTSAQKNPTAFYLCASSTGGKANTGRGEAFFGQGTRLTVV.